These 4 T cell receptor beta chains share one sample of origin, sequenced in a study of blood T cell repertoires in COVID-19 (dated by TCRdb to 2019 to 2021). Library method: the immunoSEQ multiplex PCR assay. TCRdb carries this immuneACCESS record with in-frame sequences only. Its versions omit some clonotypes, under half of them owing to an unresolved V gene in the studies checked, with the rest unexplained. The sample profile shows approximately 150,000 clones; around four fifths of them were found once. In total, the top ten clones hold approximately 11% of the sample. Sequencing input: peripheral blood. The source is a human donor in a cohort sampled during active COVID-19.

This rearrangement joins TRBV7-9 to TRBJ2-7; D is unresolved. The CDR3 consists of 14 residues. The V end lost 2 bases, the J end lost 7 bases, and 15 bases lay between the germline ends. Germline V gene sequence: CDR1 SEHNR, CDR2 FQNEAQ (reference sequence). The CDR3 reads CASSLPQPHWEQYF. Here the CDR3 DNA reads TGTGCCAGCAGCTTACCACAGCCACACTGGGAGCAGTACTTC.

Written as DNA, the CDR3 is TGTGCCAGCAGCTTAAGCGCGGGACGCTCGGAGACCCAGTACTTC. It is translated as CASSLSAGRSETQYF. The chain uses TRBV7-8 and TRBJ2-5; tentative D call: TRBD2 (6 bases). The CDR3 contains 15 residues. Germline CDR1 reads SGHVS; CDR2 reads FQNEAQ. V was trimmed by 2 bases and J by 5 bases, leaving 15 bases between them.

This chain connects TRBV6-5 to TRBJ2-3; 8 bases match TRBD1. J gave up 1 base and V 6 bases, and 6 bases lay outside the gene matches. The CDR3 consists of 15 residues. CDR1 is MNHEY, CDR2 SVGAGI, per germline. CDR3 nucleotide sequence: TGTGCCAGCAGGGACAGGGTGGGGGGCACAGATACGCAGTATTTT. Amino acids: CASRDRVGGTDTQYF.

The rearrangement uses TRBV28 and TRBJ2-5; D call uncertain. The V end lost 6 bases, the J end lost 2 bases, and 4 bases lay between the germline ends. Per germline, CDR1 MDHEN and CDR2 SYDVKM. The CDR3 is 11 amino acids. The CDR3 is CASRAQETQYF. The DNA of the CDR3 is TGTGCCAGCAGGGCTCAAGAGACCCAGTACTTC.